These 11 T cell receptor beta chains were all obtained from the same sample, sequenced in a study of somatic mutations in cytotoxic T cells in rheumatoid arthritis. TCRdb's table, derived via immunoSEQ multiplex PCR, lists solely in-frame clones and lacks some. The table lists about 18,000 clones, 73% of them singletons, with about 19% in the top ten. The sequenced sample was CD8+ T cells sorted from blood. The origin of the receptors is a woman between 55 and 75 years old in good health.

The chain carries TRBV5-1 and TRBJ2-3, with 9 bases identical to TRBD2. V lost 5 bases, J lost 4 bases, and 14 bases stayed unmatched. The CDR3 length is 17 residues. Germline assignment: CDR1 SGHRS and CDR2 YFSETQ. CDR3 amino acids: CASSSSLAGRNADTQYF. The CDR3 DNA follows: TGCGCCAGCAGTTCTTCTCTAGCGGGGCGGAACGCAGATACGCAGTATTTT.

The V call is TRBV6-4, the J call TRBJ2-2, with 7 bases matching TRBD1. The V gene's germline CDR1 is MRHNA and CDR2 SNTAGT. Unmatched junction bases numbered 4, after V lost 3 bases and J lost 3 bases. The CDR3 covers 15 residues. CDR3 bases: TGTGCCAGCAGTGAAGGGGGCTGGGACACCGGGGAGCTGTTTTTT. It is translated as CASSEGGWDTGELFF.

This chain links TRBV7-6 with TRBJ2-2; D perhaps matches TRBD1 (6 bases). The CDR3 consists of 16 residues. Germline lookup yields CDR1 SGHVS and CDR2 FNYEAQ. Trimming shortened V by 5 bases and J by 0 bases, and 13 bases separated the two germline ends. CDR3 loop: CASSPRDTANTGELFF. CDR3 bases: TGTGCCAGCAGCCCACGGGACACCGCGAACACCGGGGAGCTGTTTTTT.

The chain uses TRBV7-6 and TRBJ1-1; no clear D gene. Deletions cut 5 bases from V and 4 bases from J, with 14 bases between. CDR1 is SGHVS and CDR2 is FNYEAQ in the germline V gene. The CDR3 runs 14 residues. CDR3 sequence: CASSPMEGSTEAFF. The CDR3 bases are TGTGCCAGCAGCCCCATGGAGGGTAGCACTGAAGCTTTCTTT.

The chain uses TRBV10-3 and TRBJ2-1, with 12 bases matching TRBD2. The CDR3 contains 15 residues. With V trimmed by 7 bases and J by 4 bases, 5 bases remained unmatched. Germline values: CDR1 ENHRY, CDR2 SYGVKD. The CDR3 DNA reads as TGTGCCATCACCAGGACTAGCGGGGATTACAATGAGCAGTTCTTC. Translating it yields CAITRTSGDYNEQFF.

The chain is built from TRBV15 and TRBJ2-1; 8 bases match TRBD2. From germline, CDR1 is LNHNV and CDR2 YYDKDF (reference sequence). The ends lost 5 bases at V and 5 bases at J; junction bases unmatched: 5. The CDR3 sequence is 14 residues long. The CDR3: CATSLRGGHNEQFF. The CDR3 nucleotides read TGTGCCACCAGCCTTCGGGGGGGCCACAATGAGCAGTTCTTC.

The chain combines TRBV15 with TRBJ1-5, with D possibly being TRBD1 (5 bases). V gave up 2 bases and J gave up 7 bases, with 12 bases separating them. Germline CDR1 and CDR2: LNHNV and YYDKDF (reference sequence). The CDR3 totals 14 residues. The CDR3 DNA reads as TGTGCCACCAGCAGACGGGGCCCGGGCCAGCCCCAGCATTTT. It translates to CATSRRGPGQPQHF. Together with reference TRBV15 and TRBJ1-5, the CDR3 gives the full variable domain: DAMVIQNPRYQVTQFGKPVTLSCSQTLNHNVMYWYQQKSSQAPKLLFHYYDKDFNNEADTPDNFQSRRPNTSFCFLDIRSPGLGDTAMYLCATSRRGPGQPQHFGDGTRLSIL.

This clone was seen more than once but under ten times. The rearrangement uses TRBV5-4 and TRBJ2-1, with TRBD2 as a possible D gene (5 bases). CDR3 size: 12 residues. V was pared by 6 bases and J by 9 bases, with 13 bases between. Germline CDR1 reads SGHNT; CDR2 reads YYREEE (reference sequence). CDR3 amino acids: CASTLEESEQFF. CDR3 nucleotide sequence: TGTGCCAGCACCCTGGAGGAGAGTGAGCAGTTCTTC.

This clone was recorded once. DNA for the CDR3: TGTGCCAGCAGCTTAGTCGGTGCACAGGGCGAAGCTTTCTTT. This codes for CASSLVGAQGEAFF. The V and J genes are TRBV7-3 and TRBJ1-1; the D gene is possibly TRBD1 (6 bases). This CDR3 is built from 14 residues. V was pared by 2 bases and J by 8 bases, with 15 bases between. Germline CDR1 SGHTA, CDR2 FQGTGA.

This clone was observed a handful of times. The rearrangement links TRBV29-1 to TRBJ1-2, with D perhaps matching TRBD1 (5 bases). Trimming took off 0 bases at V and 0 bases at J, with 23 bases between the two ends. The germline V gene encodes CDR1 SQVTM and CDR2 ANQGSEA. The CDR3 is 19 residues long. The CDR3 protein is CSVEDSPVGTDFSNYGYTF. The CDR3 bases are TGCAGCGTTGAAGACTCTCCGGTCGGGACGGATTTCTCTAACTATGGCTACACCTTC.

The rearrangement links TRBV7-6 to TRBJ2-1; D is undetermined. The CDR3 is made up of 13 amino acids. Deletions cut 2 bases from V and 6 bases from J, with 8 bases between. CDR1 is SGHVS, CDR2 FNYEAQ, per germline. The CDR3 protein is CASSLYASNEQFF. The CDR3 DNA reads TGTGCCAGCAGCTTATACGCGTCCAATGAGCAGTTCTTC.